This TCR beta chain was sequenced for a study of T cell repertoires in cytomegalovirus infection. Points on this clonotype: Its antigen is as yet unknown.

MiXCR, applied by TCRdb to the reads, yields one record per CDR3 protein. In the table there are some 400,000 distinct CDR3 sequences, roughly 31% of which are singletons. The CDR3 consists of 16 residues. The ends were cut back, 2 bases at V and 0 bases at J, with 13 bases in the middle. Germline V gives CDR1 MNHNS, CDR2 SASEGT. Study-level results: Dominating the ex vivo response were TCR beta clonotypes that were CMV-specific and HLA-C-restricted.

The sequenced sample was PBMCs. This sequence joins TRBV6-1 and TRBJ1-1; D is ambiguous. The clonotype was recovered from a human donor in good health (CMV status not recorded). Some clones in this sample may be carry-over from other donors' samples. The CDR3 loop reads CASSEIGRPMNTEAFF. The CDR3 DNA follows: TGTGCCAGCAGTGAAATCGGTCGGCCGATGAACACTGAAGCTTTCTTT.